This T cell receptor beta chain emerged from a study of siplizumab effects on memory and regulatory T cells. Points from the study as a whole: Tregs that proliferated in siplizumab cultures did not have their suppressive function confirmed. Memory T cells appeared less diverse than naive cells, which seemed to contribute substantially to alloresponse. A small minority of alloreactive clones were mapped to unstimulated subsets.

The V and J ends lost 6 bases and 0 bases respectively, with 9 bases between them. Germline-derived CDR1 and CDR2 are LNHDA and SQIVND (reference sequence). The CDR3 loop spans 13 amino acids. With regard to this clone: Antigen specificity is unknown.

Measured with immunoSEQ multiplex PCR; TCRdb has only the in-frame clones, and not every one. The repertoire consists of some 100,000 clones, with roughly nine tenths occurring once and the leading ten covering around 0.68%. The sequenced sample was Tregs sorted from blood. The rearrangement links TRBV19 to TRBJ2-7; D ambiguous. This clonotype was obtained from a human donor in good health. Here the CDR3 reads CASSDGYSYEQYF. The CDR3 DNA reads TGTGCCAGTAGCGACGGGTACTCCTACGAGCAGTACTTC.